A selection of T cell receptor beta chains follows, all from one sample in a study of blood T cell repertoires in COVID-19. Here immunoSEQ multiplex PCR was the method, and the copy in TCRdb shows in-frame clones only, minus some. The sample carries approximately 130,000 clones, roughly 72% recorded once. What was sequenced was peripheral blood. Source of these receptors: a human donor in a cohort sampled during active COVID-19. Each CDR3 is given without its conserved first and last residue.

TRBV27,ASTESHPNTGELF
TRBV3-1/TRBV3-2,ASSRTGGNQPQH
TRBV28,ASSFMPSWEEQY
TRBV5-8,ASSLQLNVLSRTGELF
TRBV5-1,ASSLVAGGNQPQH
TRBV7-9,ASSSRPGNTIY
TRBV12-3/TRBV12-4,ASSLTTFQQY
TRBV5-4,ASSLGGIGANVLT
TRBV6-5,ASNQGREQY
TRBV9,ASSVERGNTIY
TRBV5-6,ASSLEAAAISPLH
TRBV6-5,ASSPMGQGNEKLF
TRBV4-2,ASSQGTGDSYGYT
TRBV5-4,ASSLKLQETQY
TRBV5-1,ASSPGTSGETQY
TRBV4-1,ASSQGTGPLPQH
TRBV5-1,ASSSGLDYGYT
TRBV19,ASRLTGDYGYT
TRBV7-8,ASRPGQGYEQY
TRBV19,ASNLQGSRNSPLH
TRBV9,ASSDRAEGEKLF
TRBV4-1,ASSQGAGDSQETQY
TRBV11-2,ASSQTGGTYGYT
TRBV7-9,ASSTDSVSPLH
TRBV29-1,SVRQGEAF